This T cell receptor (beta chain) was found in a study of a mutant IDH1 vaccine in newly diagnosed glioma. As for time point: week 35, safety follow-up. All doses held 300 ug of mutant IDH1 20-mer peptide, with topical imiquimod. Notes on this clone: Its antigen is not identified.

TCRdb's copy holds only in-frame clones and misses some; the assay was immunoSEQ multiplex PCR. Here the sample spans approximately 60,000 clones, about 73% being singletons. This clonotype was obtained from a man in his forties or fifties with glioma. The input for sequencing was PBMCs, taken from a glioma patient whose treatment included an IDH1 peptide vaccine.

CDR3 protein: CSAGDNQPQHF. As DNA, the CDR3 is TGCAGTGCCGGGGACAATCAGCCCCAGCATTTT. This chain links TRBV20-1 with TRBJ1-5; no clear D. This CDR3 has 11 amino acids. The germline CDR1 and CDR2 sequences are DFQATT and SNEGSKA (reference sequence). The V gene lost 6 bases and the J gene lost 3 bases, with 6 bases spanning the gap.